These T cell receptor beta chains were read from a single sample in a study of cytomegalovirus exposure and HLA in healthy donors. Libraries were prepared by immunoSEQ multiplex PCR; TCRdb keeps only in-frame clonotypes and omits some of them. The repertoire has roughly 150,000 clones, about 75% of them found once; the top ten carry over 0.6%. Sequenced material: PBMCs. These receptors were taken from a male donor in good health and CMV-seronegative. The CDR3 runs from the conserved cysteine through the conserved F or W. D genes are given only for firm matches. Clone sizes are given selectively: once, few, many, or a class where the clone is expanded.

DNA	CDR3	J	V	D	size
TGTGCCAGCAGCCCAATGCCGGGACTGTGGCCAGGACAGCCCCAGCATTTT	CASSPMPGLWPGQPQHF	TRBJ1-5	TRBV7-2	-	-
TGTGCCAGCAGTTACTCATCAGGCGAAACCGGGGAGCTGTTTTTT	CASSYSSGETGELFF	TRBJ2-2	TRBV6-5	-	-
TGCGCCAGCTCCCCGGAAGAGACCCAGTACTTC	CASSPEETQYF	TRBJ2-5	TRBV18	-	-
TGTGCCAGCAGCGTTGACAGGGGGAGGGAGCAGTTCTTC	CASSVDRGREQFF	TRBJ2-1	TRBV9	TRBD1	-
TGTGCCAGCAGCGAAGTAGTGGGCAGCTATGGCTACACCTTC	CASSEVVGSYGYTF	TRBJ1-2	TRBV7-6	-	few
TGTGCCAGCAGCCCCGGGACAGGGTTGGCTGAAGCTTTCTTT	CASSPGTGLAEAFF	TRBJ1-1	TRBV11-1	TRBD1	-
TGTGCCAGCAGCTTGGTCGGACAGACCTACGAGCAGTACTTC	CASSLVGQTYEQYF	TRBJ2-7	TRBV5-6	-	-
TGTGCCAGCAGCTTGGGGGATGTCGCGGGGGGGACGTACGAGCAGTACTTC	CASSLGDVAGGTYEQYF	TRBJ2-7	TRBV5-5	TRBD2	-
TGTGCCAGCTCACCCGGGACAGGGGGCTTTGAAGCTTTCTTT	CASSPGTGGFEAFF	TRBJ1-1	TRBV18	TRBD1	-
TGTGCCAGTAGTACCGGACAGGGCCCCGGGGAGCTGTTTTTT	CASSTGQGPGELFF	TRBJ2-2	TRBV19	TRBD1	-
TGTGCCAGCAGTTACGACTCGGGGACATTGAACACTGAAGCTTTCTTT	CASSYDSGTLNTEAFF	TRBJ1-1	TRBV6-5	-	-
TGTGCCAGTAGTATTTTGTCAGGGAACAATGAGCAGTTCTTC	CASSILSGNNEQFF	TRBJ2-1	TRBV19	-	-
TGTGCCAGCAGCCGGGGACAGGGGGATGAAAAACTGTTTTTT	CASSRGQGDEKLFF	TRBJ1-4	TRBV7-9	TRBD1	-
TGTGCCAGTAGTCTCGGACTAGCCTCCTACGAGCAGTACTTC	CASSLGLASYEQYF	TRBJ2-7	TRBV19	TRBD2	-
TGCGCCAGCAGCCAAGATCCCCGCGAAACTGAGCAGTACTTC	CASSQDPRETEQYF	TRBJ2-7	TRBV4-3	-	-